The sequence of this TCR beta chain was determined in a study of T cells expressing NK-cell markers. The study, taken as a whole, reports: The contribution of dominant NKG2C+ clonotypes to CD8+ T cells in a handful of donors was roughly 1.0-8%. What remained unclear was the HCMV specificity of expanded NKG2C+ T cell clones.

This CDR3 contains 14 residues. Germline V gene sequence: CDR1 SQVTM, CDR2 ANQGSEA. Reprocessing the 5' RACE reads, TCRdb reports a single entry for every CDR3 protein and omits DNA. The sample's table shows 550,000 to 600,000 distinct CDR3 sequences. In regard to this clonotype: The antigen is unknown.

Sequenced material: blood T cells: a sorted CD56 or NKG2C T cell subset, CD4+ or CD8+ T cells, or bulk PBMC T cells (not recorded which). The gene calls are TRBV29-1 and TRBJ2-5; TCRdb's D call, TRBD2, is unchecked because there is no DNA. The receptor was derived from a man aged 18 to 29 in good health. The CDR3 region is CSAGHPDGGETQYF.